This TCR beta chain was obtained from a study of immune cell composition in non-small cell lung cancer. Using immunoSEQ multiplex PCR, the repertoire was profiled, and TCRdb retains in-frame clones only, with some absent. The data contain about 10,000 clones, 60% to 80% of them seen just once; the ten biggest clones take up 7.5% to 9.5%. General study points: TIL tumour reactivity correlated with maximal tumour-associated clone frequency in adenocarcinoma. Shared sequences between tumour-reactive and dominant in vivo clones were not proven. Squamous lung tumours showed higher top 10 clone scores and clonality than adenocarcinomas.

As regards this clone: The antigen remains unidentified.

The TCR comes from a human donor with non-small cell lung cancer. The sequencing input was lung tumor tissue.

The CDR3 region has the DNA TGTGCCAGCAGTCCACGTCCCCAGGGTTACACTGAAGCTTTCTTT. It specifies CASSPRPQGYTEAFF. This chain uses TRBV6-1 with TRBJ1-1; the D gene is possibly TRBD1 (5 bases). Germline CDR1 and CDR2: MNHNS and SASEGT. V dropped 5 bases and J dropped 3 bases, with 16 bases sitting between them. The CDR3 sequence is 15 residues long.